This entry is about one T cell receptor (beta chain). Its matching antigen is unknown. This entry belongs to a study of PD-1 blockade in classical Hodgkin lymphoma. Study-wide results and limits: Those starting nivolumab under 1 year post-ASCT were excluded. Patients newly diagnosed and complete responders had comparable baseline diversity.

The protocol was immunoSEQ multiplex PCR, while the TCRdb copy is restricted to in-frame clones and leaves out a portion. The sample consists of more than 25,000 clones, 80% to 90% of them appearing once. Every one of the patients relapsed after autologous stem cell transplantation (brentuximab vedotin exposure was variable). From thawed PBMCs, magnetic negative selection was used to isolate the CD8+ T cells. This specimen consisted of CD8+ T cells from blood, obtained at baseline. This TCR was sampled from a human donor with classical Hodgkin lymphoma.

CDR3: CASSYLSGLFTQYF. CDR3 coding DNA: TGTGCCAGCAGTTACCTCTCGGGACTCTTTACGCAGTATTTT. The rearrangement joins TRBV6-5 to TRBJ2-3, with TRBD2 as a possible D gene (6 bases). The germline V gene encodes CDR1 MNHEY and CDR2 SVGAGI. The CDR3 runs to 14 residues. V lost 2 bases, J lost 8 bases, and 14 bases lay in between.